This T cell receptor beta chain was recorded in a study of STAT3 mutations in large granular lymphocyte leukemia. Study-level background: Roughly half of the longitudinally sequenced T-LGLL patients carried detectable canonical activating STAT3 mutations. Broader study findings: Treatment regimens differed across patients between samplings. In T-cell large granular lymphocyte leukemia, about half of patients showed multiple immunodominant subclonotypes.

Data came from immunoSEQ multiplex PCR; TCRdb stores just in-frame clones and leaves some out. The sample includes 3,500 to 5,000 clones, 82% of them seen just once. V was trimmed by 3 bases and J by 0 bases, leaving 12 bases between them. The CDR3 has 16 residues. From germline, CDR1 is GTSNPN and CDR2 SVGIG (reference sequence). Regarding this clone: Its antigen is not known.

Sequenced material: peripheral blood mononuclear cells. This clonotype was sampled from a boy aged 10-17 years with T-cell large granular lymphocyte leukemia. Some clones in this sample may be carry-over from other donors' samples. The chain combines TRBV30 with TRBJ1-6; D may be TRBD1 (5 bases). The CDR3 spells CAWSRDYSSYNSPLHF. CDR3 bases: TGTGCCTGGAGCCGGGACTACAGCTCCTATAATTCACCCCTCCACTTT.